One and the same sample provided the 28 T cell receptor beta chains below, sequenced in a study of Ad26.COV2.S vaccination and SARS-CoV-2 variants. Clones were sequenced by immunoSEQ multiplex PCR, and TCRdb holds only the in-frame ones, with some missing. The repertoire holds roughly 350,000 clones, with less than 90% as singletons. Treatment meaning: about 20 received Ad26.COV2.S at low or high dose, single or two shots; a few received placebo; per-sample allocation not given. Repertoires come from day 63 after the first vaccine or placebo injection. The sequenced sample was peripheral blood, obtained in a trial of Ad26.COV2.S vaccine versus placebo. The receptors shown here come from a person between 18 and 65 years old who received the Ad26.COV2.S COVID-19 vaccine or a placebo.

The CDR3 DNA is TGTGCCAGCAGCCCCGGCTATGGGACCGGGGAGCTGTTTTTT. This sequence encodes CASSPGYGTGELFF. The chain recombines TRBV7-8 with TRBJ2-2; D is undetermined. Trimming pared 5 bases from V and 5 bases from J, leaving 12 bases between. The germline V gene encodes CDR1 SGHVS and CDR2 FQNEAQ. This CDR3 is built from 14 residues. Complete variable domain (other parts from reference TRBV7-8 and TRBJ2-2): GAGVSQSPRYKVAKRGQDVALRCDPISGHVSLFWYQQALGQGPEFLTYFQNEAQLDKSGLPSDRFFAERPEGSVSTLKIQRTQQEDSAVYLCASSPGYGTGELFFGEGSRLTVL.

The J gene is TRBJ2-5, the V gene TRBV10-3; possible D gene TRBD1, 5 bases. Between the trimmed V and J ends, which lost 8 bases and 2 bases, there was a span of 12 bases. Germline V gene data show CDR1 as ENHRY and CDR2 as SYGVKD. The length of the CDR3 is 13 residues. CDR3 nucleotides: TGTGCCATCGGCCGGCAGGGACAAGAGACCCAGTACTTC. Its translation is CAIGRQGQETQYF.

Here the CDR3 reads CASSPQAGFYEQYF. CDR3 in DNA: TGTGCCAGTAGTCCCCAGGCAGGTTTCTACGAGCAGTACTTC. The rearrangement uses TRBV19 and TRBJ2-7; D remains ambiguous. The germline V gene encodes CDR1 LNHDA and CDR2 SQIVND (reference sequence). This CDR3 has 14 residues. V was trimmed by 5 bases and J by 3 bases, leaving 14 bases between them.

This chain links TRBV4-2 with TRBJ1-4; no firm D call. Trimming removed 1 base from V and 4 bases from J, with 7 bases in between. This CDR3 spans 14 amino acids. Germline CDR1 LGHNA, CDR2 YNFKEQ. The CDR3 loop reads CASSQGAYNEKLFF. Here the CDR3 DNA reads TGTGCCAGCAGCCAAGGGGCCTATAATGAAAAACTGTTTTTT.

CDR3 sequence: CASRAGGPPDTQYF. CDR3 nucleotide sequence: TGTGCCAGCCGAGCGGGGGGGCCCCCAGATACGCAGTATTTT. V and J are TRBV5-5 and TRBJ2-3; 10 bases agree with TRBD2. The length of the CDR3 is 14 residues. Trimming at V came to 7 bases and at J to 4 bases, leaving 6 bases not matched to a gene. Germline-derived CDR1 and CDR2 are SGHKS and YYEKEE (reference sequence). Complete variable domain (other parts from reference TRBV5-5 and TRBJ2-3): DAGVTQSPTHLIKTRGQQVTLRCSPISGHKSVSWYQQVLGQGPQFIFQYYEKEERGRGNFPDRFSARQFPNYSSELNVNALLLGDSALYLCASRAGGPPDTQYFGPGTRLTVL.

This sequence joins TRBV6-2 or TRBV6-3 and TRBJ2-5, with 12 positions matching TRBD2. V dropped 6 bases and J dropped 4; count of bases not matched to a gene: 9. This CDR3 has 16 residues. Germline V gene data show CDR1 as MNHEY and CDR2 as SVGEGT. The CDR3 sequence is CASSVLAGGPPETQYF. In nucleotides, the CDR3 is TGTGCCAGCAGCGTGCTAGCGGGAGGGCCACCAGAGACCCAGTACTTC.

In DNA, the CDR3 is TGTGCCAGCAGCTTGGGGGAGGGCCCTTTCTATGAGCAGTTCTTC. Translating gives CASSLGEGPFYEQFF. The chain combines TRBV11-2 with TRBJ2-1, with 7 bases aligning to TRBD2. The CDR3 covers 15 residues. The V gene end was trimmed by 3 bases and the J gene end by 8 bases; junction bases not matched to a gene: 10. Germline V gene data show CDR1 as SGHAT and CDR2 as FQNNGV.

This rearrangement joins TRBV6-4 to TRBJ2-1; 11 bases match TRBD2. The germline V gene encodes CDR1 MRHNA and CDR2 SNTAGT. The length of the CDR3 is 16 residues. With 6 bases clipped from V and 7 bases from J, the junction kept 11 bases outside the gene matches. In nucleotides, the CDR3 is TGTGCCAGCAGCCAACAAGCGGGACTAGCGGCAAATGAGCAGTTCTTC. Translation: CASSQQAGLAANEQFF.

The chain is built from TRBV6-5 and TRBJ1-6; 9 bases match TRBD1. This CDR3 comprises 14 residues. The germline gives CDR1 MNHEY, CDR2 SVGAGI. V trimming: 7 bases; J trimming: 8 bases; junction bases outside the gene matches: 6. CDR3 coding DNA: TGTGCCAGCACCTCCGGGACAGGGTATTCACCCCTCCACTTT. Translated: CASTSGTGYSPLHF.

V gene TRBV6-5 combines with J gene TRBJ1-3; D not certain. Trimming stripped 4 bases from V and 0 bases from J, with 10 bases between. From germline, CDR1 is MNHEY and CDR2 SVGAGI. This CDR3 has 15 amino acids. The CDR3 DNA sequence: TGTGCCAGCAGTTCGGACGCATTCTCTGGAAACACCATATATTTT. It yields the protein CASSSDAFSGNTIYF.

The rearrangement links TRBV2 to TRBJ2-4, with TRBD2 matching 15 bases. Germline V gene sequence: CDR1 SNHLY, CDR2 FYNNEI. V shed 8 bases, J shed 0 bases, and the junction held 5 bases outside the gene matches. This CDR3 has 17 residues. CDR3 loop: CASDWTSGRVAKNIQYF. CDR3 in DNA: TGTGCCAGCGATTGGACTAGCGGGAGGGTAGCCAAAAACATTCAGTACTTC.

This rearrangement joins TRBV10-3 to TRBJ1-1; D is unresolved. The germline V and J ends were trimmed by 0 bases and 1 base, with 12 bases remaining between them. The germline CDR1 and CDR2 sequences are ENHRY and SYGVKD. The CDR3 is 16 residues long. CDR3 residues: CAISESWVVGNTEAFF. The CDR3 DNA follows: TGTGCCATCAGTGAGTCTTGGGTAGTCGGGAACACTGAAGCTTTCTTT.

The chain recombines TRBV7-9 with TRBJ1-4; no definite D call. CDR3 length: 16 residues. The germline gives CDR1 SEHNR, CDR2 FQNEAQ (reference sequence). The V end lost 5 bases, the J end lost 3 bases, and 16 bases lay between the germline ends. This CDR3 reads CASSPHNRASNEKLFF. The CDR3 bases are TGTGCCAGCAGCCCCCACAACAGAGCTTCTAATGAAAAACTGTTTTTT.

The count of this clone is one. The genes are TRBV28 and TRBJ1-4; D perhaps matches TRBD1 (5 bases). CDR1 and CDR2 (germline): MDHEN, SYDVKM. The CDR3 consists of 15 residues. The V gene lost 6 bases and the J gene lost 4 bases, with 15 bases spanning the gap. The CDR3 is CASSTKGQGNEKLFF. The DNA for the CDR3 is TGTGCCAGCAGCACCAAGGGGCAGGGTAATGAAAAACTGTTTTTT.

Only a few counts were recorded for this clone. The CDR3 spells CASSNILAGGQGEQFF. CDR3 DNA: TGTGCCAGCAGCAATATTTTAGCGGGAGGCCAGGGTGAGCAGTTCTTC. The rearrangement links TRBV27 to TRBJ2-1; 10 bases are shared with TRBD2. CDR3 length: 16 amino acids. V dropped 6 bases and J dropped 9; count of bases not matched to a gene: 14. Germline CDR1 MNHEY, CDR2 SMNVEV (reference sequence).

The gene calls are TRBV9 and TRBJ2-1, with 8 bases fitting TRBD2. V shed 4 bases and J 4 bases; nucleotides not matched to a gene: 7. CDR3 length equals 15 residues. Germline CDR1 and CDR2: SGDLS and YYNGEE. CDR3 sequence (DNA): TGTGCCAGCAGCTCCCCAAGCGGGGGATACAATGAGCAGTTCTTC. Its protein product is CASSSPSGGYNEQFF.

The rearrangement joins TRBV7-9 to TRBJ2-7; D might be TRBD2 (6 bases). The germline gives CDR1 SEHNR, CDR2 FQNEAQ (reference sequence). The CDR3 extends over 13 amino acids. V was pared by 0 bases and J by 6 bases, with 9 bases between. The CDR3 sequence: CASSLAWEAEQYF. CDR3 DNA: TGTGCCAGCAGCTTAGCCTGGGAGGCCGAGCAGTACTTC.

The chain carries TRBV28 and TRBJ1-5; D is perhaps TRBD1 (5 bases). The CDR3 is made up of 15 amino acids. V shed 7 bases and J shed 7 bases, with 20 bases lying between them. Germline assignment: CDR1 MDHEN and CDR2 SYDVKM. Here the CDR3 DNA reads TGTGCCAGCACTCCTGCTACGGGACCAGGGCAGCCCCAGCATTTT. Encoded protein: CASTPATGPGQPQHF. Based on the CDR3 plus reference TRBV28 and TRBJ1-5, the full variable domain is DVKVTQSSRYLVKRTGEKVFLECVQDMDHENMFWYRQDPGLGLRLIYFSYDVKMKEKGDIPEGYSVSREKKERFSLILESASTNQTSMYLCASTPATGPGQPQHFGDGTRLSIL.

The chain carries TRBV24-1 and TRBJ2-1, with 7 bases fitting TRBD2. V was pared by 4 bases and J by 2 bases, with 7 bases of the junction left unmatched. The germline V gene has CDR1 KGHDR and CDR2 SFDVKD. The CDR3 extends over 16 amino acids. This chain's CDR3 is CATSDLTSATYNEQFF. The CDR3 DNA is TGTGCCACCAGTGACCTTACTAGCGCGACCTACAATGAGCAGTTCTTC.

The chain carries TRBV28 and TRBJ2-7; D may be TRBD1 (6 bases). The CDR3 has 15 residues. V was cut by 6 bases and J by 3 bases, with 18 bases left in between. Germline V gene lookup returns CDR1 MDHEN and CDR2 SYDVKM. The CDR3 DNA reads TGTGCCAGCAGAGTGACAGGCTACTCTCTCTACGAGCAGTACTTC. Translation: CASRVTGYSLYEQYF. Using reference TRBV28 and TRBJ2-7 for the parts outside the CDR3, the full variable domain is DVKVTQSSRYLVKRTGEKVFLECVQDMDHENMFWYRQDPGLGLRLIYFSYDVKMKEKGDIPEGYSVSREKKERFSLILESASTNQTSMYLCASRVTGYSLYEQYFGPGTRLTVT.

The rearrangement links TRBV4-2 to TRBJ2-7; 13 positions agree with TRBD2. The CDR3 loop spans 16 amino acids. The V and J ends lost 4 bases and 3 bases, in that order; junction bases with no gene match: 6. Germline lookup yields CDR1 LGHNA and CDR2 YNFKEQ. The CDR3 is CASSPRTSGSVYEQYF. The CDR3 bases are TGTGCCAGCAGCCCGAGGACTAGCGGGAGTGTCTACGAGCAGTACTTC.

The chain couples TRBV19 to TRBJ2-1; TRBD2 matches at 13 bases. Trimming at V came to 4 bases and at J to 7 bases, leaving 7 bases not matched to a gene. The germline V gene has CDR1 LNHDA and CDR2 SQIVND (reference sequence). The CDR3 spans 16 residues. CDR3 nucleotides: TGTGCCAGTAGTACCTGGACTAGCGGGAGTGGTAATGAGCAGTTCTTC. Encoded protein: CASSTWTSGSGNEQFF.

This chain joins TRBV10-3 and TRBJ2-7; TRBD2 might be the D (5 bases). V lost 4 bases and J 5 bases, leaving 18 bases between the germline ends. Germline V gives CDR1 ENHRY, CDR2 SYGVKD. The CDR3 has 15 residues. The CDR3 sequence: CAISVNTLAGNEQYF. Here the CDR3 DNA reads TGTGCCATCAGTGTGAACACTTTGGCGGGCAACGAGCAGTACTTC.

This rearrangement joins TRBV24-1 to TRBJ2-5; 10 nucleotides match TRBD1. Trimming removed 4 bases from V and 2 bases from J; junction bases left unmatched: 6. Germline V CDR1 and CDR2: KGHDR, SFDVKD. The CDR3 is made up of 16 amino acids. The CDR3 sequence: CATSEPGQGIQETQYF. Written as DNA, the CDR3 is TGTGCCACCAGTGAACCGGGACAGGGGATACAAGAGACCCAGTACTTC.

This chain links TRBV7-9 with TRBJ2-7; possible D gene TRBD1, 6 bases. Germline CDR1 is SEHNR and CDR2 is FQNEAQ (reference sequence). V dropped 5 bases and J dropped 2 bases, with 13 bases sitting between them. The CDR3 loop spans 14 amino acids. The chain's CDR3 is CASSVVTGTYEQYF. In DNA form, the CDR3 reads TGTGCCAGCAGCGTCGTAACAGGGACCTACGAGCAGTACTTC.

A few counts support this clone. The chain recombines TRBV3-1 (or the pseudogene TRBV3-2) with TRBJ1-6; D unresolved. The V gene's germline CDR1 is LGHDT and CDR2 YNNKEL (reference sequence). The V end was cut by 1 base, the J end by 9 bases, with 10 bases between. CDR3 size: 14 residues. The CDR3, as DNA: TGTGCCAGCAGCCAAGGGATTTCTGGTTCACCCCTCCACTTT. Protein sequence: CASSQGISGSPLHF.

The gene calls are TRBV7-9 and TRBJ1-1, with a weak D call TRBD1 (5 bases). The germline CDR1 and CDR2 sequences are SEHNR and FQNEAQ (reference sequence). The CDR3 runs 11 residues. Between the trimmed V and J ends, which lost 1 base and 8 bases, there was a span of 5 bases. Here the CDR3 DNA reads TGTGCCAGCAGCTTAGGACAGGAAGCTTTCTTT. Its protein product is CASSLGQEAFF.

The V call is TRBV9, the J call TRBJ2-7; perhaps TRBD1 as D (5 bases). This CDR3 region has 15 residues. Germline CDR1 and CDR2: SGDLS and YYNGEE. V gave up 4 bases and J gave up 5 bases, with 19 bases separating them. The CDR3 loop reads CASSPGSQKDNEQYF. CDR3 coding DNA: TGTGCCAGCAGCCCTGGGTCGCAAAAGGACAACGAGCAGTACTTC. Using reference TRBV9 and TRBJ2-7 for the parts outside the CDR3, the full variable domain is DSGVTQTPKHLITATGQRVTLRCSPRSGDLSVYWYQQSLDQGLQFLIQYYNGEERAKGNILERFSAQQFPDLHSELNLSSLELGDSALYFCASSPGSQKDNEQYFGPGTRLTVT.